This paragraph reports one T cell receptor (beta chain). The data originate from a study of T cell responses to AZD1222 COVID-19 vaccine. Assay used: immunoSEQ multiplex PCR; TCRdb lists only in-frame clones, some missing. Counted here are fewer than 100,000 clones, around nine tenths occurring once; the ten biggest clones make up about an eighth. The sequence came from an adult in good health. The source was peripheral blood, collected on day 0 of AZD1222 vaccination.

CDR3 sequence reads: CASSLSGTRGSGTGELFF. CDR3 nucleotide sequence: TGTGCCAGCAGCCTGTCTGGGACAAGGGGTTCCGGCACCGGGGAGCTGTTTTTT. The chain has TRBV7-3 and TRBJ2-2, with D possibly TRBD1 on 6 matching bases. The CDR3 has 18 amino acids. Trimming cost V 5 bases and J 4 bases, with 23 bases left between them. Germline V CDR1 and CDR2: SGHTA, FQGTGA.